This T cell receptor (beta chain) was captured by sequencing in a study of T cell changes during pregnancy in multiple sclerosis. From germline, CDR1 is MNHNY and CDR2 SVGAGI (reference sequence). The CDR3 length is 14 residues. V dropped 4 bases and J dropped 3; count of bases not matched to a gene: 6. Clones were sequenced by immunoSEQ multiplex PCR, and TCRdb holds only the in-frame ones, with some missing. The table lists about 51,000 clones, 93% of them singletons. The sequence was obtained from a female donor with multiple sclerosis, enrolled in a pregnancy study. Sequences were derived from peripheral blood, sampled in the second trimester of pregnancy. The J gene is TRBJ2-7, the V gene TRBV6-6, with 7 nucleotides matching TRBD1. CDR3 DNA: TGTGCCAGCAGTTCCGAGACAGGGCTCTACGAGCAGTACTTC. It translates to CASSSETGLYEQYF.